The rows below give T cell receptor beta chains drawn from one sample of a study of blood T cells in healthy people across ages. From the 5' RACE reads, TCRdb called clonotypes with MiXCR, one entry per CDR3 protein. The repertoire holds 800,000 to 950,000 distinct CDR3 sequences, with approximately 49% as singletons. Sequencing input: blood. The receptors come from a man younger than 45 in good health. CDR3s include the opening cysteine and the closing phenylalanine or tryptophan. D genes are given only for firm matches. Size is omitted from some rows. Given values are once, few, many or a class for expanded clones.

d_gene,j_gene,abundance,v_gene,CDR3nt,CDR3aa
.,TRBJ1-2,.,TRBV5-1,TGCGCCAGCAGCCAGACAAACAGTGGCTCCTATGGCTACACCTTC,CASSQTNSGSYGYTF
.,TRBJ1-4,few,TRBV7-2,TGTGCCAGCAGCCCCCCGTATAATGAAAAACTGTTTTTT,CASSPPYNEKLFF
.,TRBJ1-2,.,TRBV11-2,TGTGCCAGCAGCTTAGCCGCTGCTCCACCCTATAACTATGGCTACACCTTC,CASSLAAAPPYNYGYTF
TRBD2,TRBJ2-1,.,TRBV5-1,TGCGCCAGCAGCTTGGAACTAGCGGGGGGGCCCAACAATGAGCAGTTCTTC,CASSLELAGGPNNEQFF
TRBD1,TRBJ1-5,few,TRBV6-6,TGTGCCAGCAGTATACCGGGACAGGGTCGACAGCCCCAGCATTTT,CASSIPGQGRQPQHF
.,TRBJ2-2,.,TRBV7-9,TGTGCCAGCAGCTTTCAGCTGTCTTCGAACACCGGGGAGCTGTTTTTT,CASSFQLSSNTGELFF
TRBD2,TRBJ2-7,.,TRBV6-2/TRBV6-3,TGTGCCAGCAGTCCTTGGACTAGCGGGGGGCTCTCCTACGAGCAGTACTTC,CASSPWTSGGLSYEQYF
TRBD2,TRBJ2-2,.,TRBV20-1,TGCAGTAGCGGGGGGTCGACCACCGGGGAGCTGTTTTTT,CSSGGSTTGELFF
.,TRBJ1-2,.,TRBV10-3,TGTGCCATCAGTCCCACAGGGCCAGCTAACTATGGCTACACCTTC,CAISPTGPANYGYTF
TRBD2,TRBJ2-7,many,TRBV13,TGTGCCAGCACCCGACTAGCGGCCCCCTACGAGCAGTACTTC,CASTRLAAPYEQYF
.,TRBJ2-7,few,TRBV7-2,TGTGCCAGCAGCCGAGCCTCGGACAGCTTCTACGAGCAGTACTTC,CASSRASDSFYEQYF
TRBD1,TRBJ2-1,.,TRBV25-1,TGTGCCAGCAGTGAAGGGGGGCGGACAGGGGGCCGGAATGAGCAGTTCTTC,CASSEGGRTGGRNEQFF
.,TRBJ1-2,few,TRBV4-3,TGCGCCAGCAGCCAAGAGTTGAAAGTATCGGGCTATGGCTACACCTTC,CASSQELKVSGYGYTF
TRBD1,TRBJ2-2,few,TRBV6-5,TGTGCCAGCAGGATGGACAGGACCGGGGAGCTGTTTTTT,CASRMDRTGELFF
TRBD2,TRBJ2-1,few,TRBV7-3,TGTGCCAGCAGCTTAGTGTGGGGAGGGGAGCAGTTCTTC,CASSLVWGGEQFF
.,TRBJ1-1,few,TRBV6-5,TGTGCCAGCAGCCGCAGTGAGAACACTGAAGCTTTCTTT,CASSRSENTEAFF
.,TRBJ1-2,few,TRBV20-1,TGCAGTGCTAGCCGTGGGGAGCGGAGTAGCTATGGCTACACCTTC,CSASRGERSSYGYTF
.,TRBJ1-2,.,TRBV6-5,TGTGCCAGCAGTTATGCGGGGGGCCGGGGCTACACCTTC,CASSYAGGRGYTF
.,TRBJ2-7,.,TRBV29-1,TGCAGCGGAAGACAGGCGGGCTACGAGCAGTACTTC,CSGRQAGYEQYF
.,TRBJ1-5,many,TRBV5-1,TGTGCCAGCAGCTTAAGGGGGGATAGCAATCAGCCCCAGCATTTT,CASSLRGDSNQPQHF
.,TRBJ2-1,.,TRBV20-1,TGCAGTGCTTCCGGGGCTAACATCGATGAGCAGTTCTTC,CSASGANIDEQFF
TRBD1,TRBJ2-7,few,TRBV10-3,TGTGCCATCACGCGTTCAGGGGGCTACGAGCAGTACTTC,CAITRSGGYEQYF
.,TRBJ2-4,few,TRBV11-2,TGTGCCAGCAGCCCCGAGGGGGGGGCCAAAAACATTCAGTACTTC,CASSPEGGAKNIQYF
.,TRBJ2-7,.,TRBV30,TGTGCCTGGAGCTACGACCCGGGGGCCGAGCAGTACTTC,CAWSYDPGAEQYF
TRBD2,TRBJ2-5,once,TRBV10-3,TGTGCCATCAGCGGGACTAGCGGGGGGAAATTATACGAGACCCAGTACTTC,CAISGTSGGKLYETQYF
.,TRBJ2-5,.,TRBV5-1,TGCGCCAGCAGCTTATCCCCGGGGGAATATGCAGGACTGGTCTCTCAAGAGACCCAGTACTTC,CASSLSPGEYAGLVSQETQYF
.,TRBJ1-3,.,TRBV5-1,TGCGCCAGCAGCGAAGGGCCCTTGAACACCATATATTTT,CASSEGPLNTIYF
.,TRBJ2-3,once,TRBV12-3/TRBV12-4,TGTGCCAGCAGACCCCCCACCAGAACGCAGTATTTT,CASRPPTRTQYF
TRBD2,TRBJ2-5,.,TRBV12-3/TRBV12-4,TGTGCCAGCAGCTTAAATGAACCGGGACTAGCGGGGGAGGAGACCCGGTACTTC,CASSLNEPGLAGEETRYF
TRBD1,TRBJ2-7,few,TRBV4-1,TGCGCCAGCAGCCTCCGAACAGGGGGAGTTTACGAGCAGTACTTC,CASSLRTGGVYEQYF
.,TRBJ2-3,once,TRBV6-5,TGTGCCAGCAGTTACTCGGCAGGAGGGGGGGATACGCAGTATTTT,CASSYSAGGGDTQYF
.,TRBJ1-4,.,TRBV12-3/TRBV12-4,TGTGCCAGCACGCGGGCAGACCGAGATGAAAAACTGTTTTTT,CASTRADRDEKLFF
.,TRBJ2-1,.,TRBV2,TGTGCCATGGCTGCCGACAATGAGCAGTTCTTC,CAMAADNEQFF
TRBD1,TRBJ2-7,.,TRBV20-1,TGCAGTGCTAGAGATGACCAGGGGGCTTCCTACGAGCAGTACTTC,CSARDDQGASYEQYF
TRBD1,TRBJ2-3,.,TRBV12-3/TRBV12-4,TGTGCCAGCAGTTTAAGGACAGGGAGAGCAGATACGCAGTATTTT,CASSLRTGRADTQYF
.,TRBJ2-2,.,TRBV5-6,TGTGCCAGCAGCTTGATCGAGCGATCGTCAACCGGGGAGCTGTTTTTT,CASSLIERSSTGELFF
TRBD1,TRBJ1-1,.,TRBV18,TGTGCCAGCGGTCGGGACAGGATGAACACGGAAGCTTTCTTT,CASGRDRMNTEAFF
.,TRBJ2-1,.,TRBV7-9,TGTGCCAGCAGGTTCACAGGGTCCTACAATGAGCAGTTCTTC,CASRFTGSYNEQFF
.,TRBJ1-5,once,TRBV2,TGTGCCAGCAGCGCTCCCGGGAATAGCAATCAGCCCCAGCATTTT,CASSAPGNSNQPQHF
.,TRBJ2-6,.,TRBV4-3,TGCGCCAGCAGCCAGGATCTTATGGGTCAAGTGGCCAACGTCCTGACTTTC,CASSQDLMGQVANVLTF
TRBD1,TRBJ2-7,many,TRBV29-1,TGCAGCGCCGGTACCGGGACAGGGAACGAGCAGTACTTC,CSAGTGTGNEQYF
TRBD1,TRBJ1-6,few,TRBV7-2,TGTGCCAGCAGCCTTGGACAGGGCTTAAGAAATTCACCCCTCCACTTT,CASSLGQGLRNSPLHF